This T cell receptor beta chain was retrieved from a study of blood T cell repertoires in COVID-19. Overall study: Spain, Italy and the United States supplied samples that represented acute and convalescent COVID-19. The cDNA or gDNA used as material had been derived from T cells, B-cell-depleted T cells, or PBMCs.

The V and J ends lost 5 bases and 9 bases respectively, with 15 bases between them. The germline V gene has CDR1 KGHDR and CDR2 SFDVKD. The CDR3 runs to 13 residues. The method was immunoSEQ multiplex PCR; TCRdb's version includes in-frame clones alone and lacks a portion of them. The data hold about 100,000 clones, with just under 95% observed a single time. This sequence was found in a man aged 70 or older with acute or convalescent COVID-19. Sequenced material: peripheral blood. The chain recombines TRBV24-1 with TRBJ2-5; D gene uncertain. The CDR3 nucleotides are TGTGCCACCAGTGCCGGCCCCAGAGGTCCCCAGTACTTC. Translated: CATSAGPRGPQYF.